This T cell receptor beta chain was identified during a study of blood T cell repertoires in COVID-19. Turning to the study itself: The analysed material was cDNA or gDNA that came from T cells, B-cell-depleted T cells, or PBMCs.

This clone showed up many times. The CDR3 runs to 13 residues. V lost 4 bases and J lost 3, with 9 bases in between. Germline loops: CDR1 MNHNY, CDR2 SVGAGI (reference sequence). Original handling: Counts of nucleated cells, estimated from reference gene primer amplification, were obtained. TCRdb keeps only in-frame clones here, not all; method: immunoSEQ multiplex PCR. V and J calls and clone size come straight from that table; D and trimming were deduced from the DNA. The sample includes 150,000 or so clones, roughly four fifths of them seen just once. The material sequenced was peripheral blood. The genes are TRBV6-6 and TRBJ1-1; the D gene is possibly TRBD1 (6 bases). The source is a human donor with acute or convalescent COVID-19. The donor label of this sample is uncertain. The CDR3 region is CASSFSGDTEAFF. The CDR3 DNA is TGTGCCAGCAGTTTTTCAGGGGACACTGAAGCTTTCTTT.